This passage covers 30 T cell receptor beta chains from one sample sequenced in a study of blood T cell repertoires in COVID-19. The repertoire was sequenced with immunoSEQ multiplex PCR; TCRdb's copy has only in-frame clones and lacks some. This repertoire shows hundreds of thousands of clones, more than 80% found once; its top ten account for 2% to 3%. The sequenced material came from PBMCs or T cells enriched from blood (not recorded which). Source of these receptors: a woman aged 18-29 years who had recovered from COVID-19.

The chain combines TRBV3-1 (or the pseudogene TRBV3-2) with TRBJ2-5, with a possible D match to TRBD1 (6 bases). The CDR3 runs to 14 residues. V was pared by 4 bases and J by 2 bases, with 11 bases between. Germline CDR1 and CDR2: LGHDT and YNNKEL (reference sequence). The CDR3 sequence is CASSLGTLQETQYF. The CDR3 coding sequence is TGTGCCAGCAGCCTCGGGACACTTCAAGAGACCCAGTACTTC.

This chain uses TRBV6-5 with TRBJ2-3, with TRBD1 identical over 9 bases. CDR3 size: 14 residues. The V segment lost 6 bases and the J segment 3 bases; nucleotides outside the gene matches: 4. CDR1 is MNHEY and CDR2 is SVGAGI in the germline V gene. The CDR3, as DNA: TGTGCCAGCAGCCCGGGACAGGGAACAGATACGCAGTATTTT. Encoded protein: CASSPGQGTDTQYF.

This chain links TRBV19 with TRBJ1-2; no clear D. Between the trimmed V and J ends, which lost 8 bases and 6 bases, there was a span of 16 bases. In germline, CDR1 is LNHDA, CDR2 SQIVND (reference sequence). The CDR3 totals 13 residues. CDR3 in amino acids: CASSPDMEDGYTF. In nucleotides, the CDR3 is TGTGCCAGTTCCCCAGATATGGAGGATGGCTACACCTTC.

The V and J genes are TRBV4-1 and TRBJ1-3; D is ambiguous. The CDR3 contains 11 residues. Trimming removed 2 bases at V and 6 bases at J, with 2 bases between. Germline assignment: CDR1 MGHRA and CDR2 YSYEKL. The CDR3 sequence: CASSQLNTIYF. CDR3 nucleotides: TGCGCCAGCAGCCAACTAAACACCATATATTTT.

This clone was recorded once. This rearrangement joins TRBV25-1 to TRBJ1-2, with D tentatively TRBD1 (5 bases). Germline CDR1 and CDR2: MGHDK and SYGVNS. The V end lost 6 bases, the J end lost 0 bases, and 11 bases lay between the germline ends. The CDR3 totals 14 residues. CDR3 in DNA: TGTGCCAGCAGGTCGGACACTCCTAACTATGGCTACACCTTC. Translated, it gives CASRSDTPNYGYTF.

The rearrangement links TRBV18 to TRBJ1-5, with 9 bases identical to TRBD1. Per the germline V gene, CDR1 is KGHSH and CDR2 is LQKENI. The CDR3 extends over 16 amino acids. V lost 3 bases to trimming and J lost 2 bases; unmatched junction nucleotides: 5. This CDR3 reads CASSPDRGGGNQPQHF. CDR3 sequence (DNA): TGTGCCAGCTCACCGGACAGGGGAGGGGGCAATCAGCCCCAGCATTTT.

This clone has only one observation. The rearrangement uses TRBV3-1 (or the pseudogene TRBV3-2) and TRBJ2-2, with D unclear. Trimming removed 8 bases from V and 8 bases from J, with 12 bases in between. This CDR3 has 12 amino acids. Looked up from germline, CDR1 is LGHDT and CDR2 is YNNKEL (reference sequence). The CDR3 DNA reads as TGTGCCAGCTGCACGGGTTCGGGGGAGCTGTTTTTT. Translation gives CASCTGSGELFF.

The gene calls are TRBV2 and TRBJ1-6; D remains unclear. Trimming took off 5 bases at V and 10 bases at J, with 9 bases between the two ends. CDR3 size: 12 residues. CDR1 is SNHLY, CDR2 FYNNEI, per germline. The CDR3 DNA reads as TGTGCCAGCAGTAACATGGTATCACCCCTCCACTTT. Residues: CASSNMVSPLHF.

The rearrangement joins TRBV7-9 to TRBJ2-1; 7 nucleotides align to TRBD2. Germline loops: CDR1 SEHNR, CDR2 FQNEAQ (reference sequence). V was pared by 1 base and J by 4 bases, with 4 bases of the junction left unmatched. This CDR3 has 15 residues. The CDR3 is CASSLEGGLYNEQFF. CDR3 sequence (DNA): TGTGCCAGCAGCTTAGAGGGAGGGCTATACAATGAGCAGTTCTTC. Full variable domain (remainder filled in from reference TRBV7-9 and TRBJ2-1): DTGVSQNPRHKITKRGQNVTFRCDPISEHNRLYWYRQTLGQGPEFLTYFQNEAQLEKSRLLSDRFSAERPKGSFSTLEIQRTEQGDSAMYLCASSLEGGLYNEQFFGPGTRLTVL.

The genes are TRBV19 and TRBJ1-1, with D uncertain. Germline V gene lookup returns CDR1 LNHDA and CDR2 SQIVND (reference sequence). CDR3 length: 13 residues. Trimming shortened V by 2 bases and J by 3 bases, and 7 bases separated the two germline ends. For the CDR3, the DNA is TGTGCCAGTAGTATAACAGTTGACACTGAAGCTTTCTTT. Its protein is CASSITVDTEAFF.

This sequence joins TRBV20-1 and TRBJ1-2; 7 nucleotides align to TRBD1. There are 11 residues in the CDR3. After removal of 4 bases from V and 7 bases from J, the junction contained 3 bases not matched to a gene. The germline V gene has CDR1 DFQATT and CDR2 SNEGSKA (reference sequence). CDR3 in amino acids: CSATAGGGYTF. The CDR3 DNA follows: TGCAGTGCTACTGCAGGGGGTGGCTACACCTTC.

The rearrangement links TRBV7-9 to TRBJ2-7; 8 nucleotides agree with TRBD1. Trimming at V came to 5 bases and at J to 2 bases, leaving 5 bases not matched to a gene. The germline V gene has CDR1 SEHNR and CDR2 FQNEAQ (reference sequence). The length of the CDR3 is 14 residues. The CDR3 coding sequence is TGTGCCAGCAGCCCCGACAGGGGAACCTACGAGCAGTACTTC. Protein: CASSPDRGTYEQYF. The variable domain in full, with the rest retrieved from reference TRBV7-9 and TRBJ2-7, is DTGVSQNPRHKITKRGQNVTFRCDPISEHNRLYWYRQTLGQGPEFLTYFQNEAQLEKSRLLSDRFSAERPKGSFSTLEIQRTEQGDSAMYLCASSPDRGTYEQYFGPGTRLTVT.

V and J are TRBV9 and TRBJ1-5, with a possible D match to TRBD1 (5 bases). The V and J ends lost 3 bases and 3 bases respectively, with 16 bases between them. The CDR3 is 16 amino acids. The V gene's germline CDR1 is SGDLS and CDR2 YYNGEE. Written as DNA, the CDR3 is TGTGCCAGCAGCGAGGGGCCTGACGGTATCAATCAGCCCCAGCATTTT. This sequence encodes CASSEGPDGINQPQHF.

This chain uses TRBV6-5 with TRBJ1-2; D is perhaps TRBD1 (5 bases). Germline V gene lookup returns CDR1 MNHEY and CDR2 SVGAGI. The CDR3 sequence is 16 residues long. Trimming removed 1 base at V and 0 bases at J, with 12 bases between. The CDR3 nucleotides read TGTGCCAGCAGTTACTTAGGTCGGGGGGCTAACTATGGCTACACCTTC. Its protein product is CASSYLGRGANYGYTF.

The CDR3 loop reads CATSRESPREGNQPQHF. The CDR3 nucleotides are TGTGCCACCAGCAGAGAATCCCCCAGGGAAGGGAATCAGCCCCAGCATTTT. The chain has TRBV15 and TRBJ1-5, with a tentative D call TRBD1 (5 bases). The germline V gene encodes CDR1 LNHNV and CDR2 YYDKDF (reference sequence). The V gene lost 0 bases and the J gene lost 4 bases, with 16 bases spanning the gap. This CDR3 has 17 amino acids.

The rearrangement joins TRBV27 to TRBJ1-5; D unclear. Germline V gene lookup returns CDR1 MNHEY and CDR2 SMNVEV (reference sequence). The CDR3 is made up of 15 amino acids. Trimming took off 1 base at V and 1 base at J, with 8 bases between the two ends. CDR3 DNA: TGTGCCAGCAGTTTATATCCCCTAAGCAATCAGCCCCAGCATTTT. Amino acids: CASSLYPLSNQPQHF.

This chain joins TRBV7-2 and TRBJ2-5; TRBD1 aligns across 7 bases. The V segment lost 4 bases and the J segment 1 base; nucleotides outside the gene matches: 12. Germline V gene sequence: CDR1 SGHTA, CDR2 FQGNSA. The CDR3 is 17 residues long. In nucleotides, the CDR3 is TGTGCCAGCAGCTCTAGACAGGGTCGGAGGCTCCAAGAGACCCAGTACTTC. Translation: CASSSRQGRRLQETQYF. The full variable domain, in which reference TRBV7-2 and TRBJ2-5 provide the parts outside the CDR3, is GAGVSQSPSNKVTEKGKDVELRCDPISGHTALYWYRQSLGQGLEFLIYFQGNSAPDKSGLPSDRFSAERTGGSVSTLTIQRTQQEDSAVYLCASSSRQGRRLQETQYFGPGTRLLVL.

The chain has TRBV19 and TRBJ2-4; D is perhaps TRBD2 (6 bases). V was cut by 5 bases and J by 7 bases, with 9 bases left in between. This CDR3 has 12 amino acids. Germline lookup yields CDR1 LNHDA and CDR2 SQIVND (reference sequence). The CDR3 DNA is TGTGCCAGTAGTGCCCGGGGGAACATTCAGTACTTC. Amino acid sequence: CASSARGNIQYF. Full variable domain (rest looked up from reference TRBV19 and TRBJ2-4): DGGITQSPKYLFRKEGQNVTLSCEQNLNHDAMYWYRQDPGQGLRLIYYSQIVNDFQKGDIAEGYSVSREKKESFPLTVTSAQKNPTAFYLCASSARGNIQYFGAGTRLSVL.

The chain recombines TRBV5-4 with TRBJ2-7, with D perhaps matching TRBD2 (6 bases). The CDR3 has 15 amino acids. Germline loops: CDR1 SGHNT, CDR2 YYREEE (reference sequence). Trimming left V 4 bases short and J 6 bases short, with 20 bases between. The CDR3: CASSNVGAGLVEQYF. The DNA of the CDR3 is TGTGCCAGCAGCAATGTAGGTGCGGGGCTGGTCGAGCAGTACTTC.

As DNA, the CDR3 is TGTGCCAGCAGTTACTCTCCTCGGGGATCCTCCTATGGCTACACCTTC. Its protein is CASSYSPRGSSYGYTF. V usage is TRBV6-5 and J usage is TRBJ1-2; D is uncertain. The CDR3 has 16 amino acids. Between the trimmed V and J ends, which lost 0 bases and 4 bases, there was a span of 15 bases. The germline V gene encodes CDR1 MNHEY and CDR2 SVGAGI.

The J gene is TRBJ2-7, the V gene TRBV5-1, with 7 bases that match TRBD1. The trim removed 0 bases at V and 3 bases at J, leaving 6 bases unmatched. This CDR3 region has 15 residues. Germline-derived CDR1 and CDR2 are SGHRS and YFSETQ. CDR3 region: CASSLGQGIYYEQYF. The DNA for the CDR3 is TGCGCCAGCAGCTTGGGACAGGGAATTTACTACGAGCAGTACTTC.

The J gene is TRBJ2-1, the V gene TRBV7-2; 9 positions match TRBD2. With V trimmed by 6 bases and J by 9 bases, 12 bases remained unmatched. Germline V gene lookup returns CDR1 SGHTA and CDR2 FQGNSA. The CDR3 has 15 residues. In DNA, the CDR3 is TGTGCCAGCAGTTCCGGGACTAGCCGTCCTCTTGAGCAGTTCTTC. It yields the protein CASSSGTSRPLEQFF.

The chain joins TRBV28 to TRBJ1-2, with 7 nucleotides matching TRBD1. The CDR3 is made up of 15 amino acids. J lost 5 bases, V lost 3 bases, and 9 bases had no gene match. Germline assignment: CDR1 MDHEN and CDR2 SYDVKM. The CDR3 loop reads CASSFLQGKLYGYTF. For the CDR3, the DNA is TGTGCCAGCAGTTTTTTACAGGGGAAGTTATATGGCTACACCTTC.

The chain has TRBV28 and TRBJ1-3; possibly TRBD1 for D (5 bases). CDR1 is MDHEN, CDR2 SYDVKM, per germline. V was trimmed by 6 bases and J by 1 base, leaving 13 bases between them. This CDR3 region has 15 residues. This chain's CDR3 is CASRAGGPSGNTIYF. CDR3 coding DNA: TGTGCCAGCAGGGCCGGGGGACCGTCTGGAAACACCATATATTTT.

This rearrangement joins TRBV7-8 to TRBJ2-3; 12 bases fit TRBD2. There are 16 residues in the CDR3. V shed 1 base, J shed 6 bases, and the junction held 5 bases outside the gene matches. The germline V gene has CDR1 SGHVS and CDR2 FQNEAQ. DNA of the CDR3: TGTGCCAGCAGCTTAGTCCCTAGCGGGGGGGCTGATACGCAGTATTTT. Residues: CASSLVPSGGADTQYF.

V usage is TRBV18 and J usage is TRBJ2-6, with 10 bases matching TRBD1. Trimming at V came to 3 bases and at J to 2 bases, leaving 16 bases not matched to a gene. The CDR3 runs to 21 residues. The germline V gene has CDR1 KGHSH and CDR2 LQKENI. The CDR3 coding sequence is TGTGCCAGCTCACCCCTCGCATACCGGGACAGGGGATCGACTGGGGCCAACGTCCTGACTTTC. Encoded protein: CASSPLAYRDRGSTGANVLTF.

CDR3: CASSSTGSTEAFF. CDR3 nucleotide sequence: TGTGCCAGCAGTTCCACAGGGAGCACTGAAGCTTTCTTT. The chain joins TRBV5-5 to TRBJ1-1; weak D call: TRBD1 (6 bases). Germline V gene data show CDR1 as SGHKS and CDR2 as YYEKEE (reference sequence). CDR3 size: 13 residues. V lost 5 bases and J 4 bases, leaving 12 bases between the germline ends.

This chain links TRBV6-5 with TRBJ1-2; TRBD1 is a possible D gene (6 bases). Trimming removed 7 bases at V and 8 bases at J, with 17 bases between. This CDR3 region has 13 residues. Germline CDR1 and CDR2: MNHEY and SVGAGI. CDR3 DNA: TGTGCCAGCACCCCACGGGGGGCGAAGGGCTACACCTTC. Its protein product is CASTPRGAKGYTF.

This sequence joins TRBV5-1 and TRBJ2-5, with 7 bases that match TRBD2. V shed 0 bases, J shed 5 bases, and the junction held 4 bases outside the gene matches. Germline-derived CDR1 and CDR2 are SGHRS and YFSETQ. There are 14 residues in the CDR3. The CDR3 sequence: CASSLVGTKETQYF. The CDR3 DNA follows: TGCGCCAGCAGCTTGGTAGGGACTAAGGAGACCCAGTACTTC.

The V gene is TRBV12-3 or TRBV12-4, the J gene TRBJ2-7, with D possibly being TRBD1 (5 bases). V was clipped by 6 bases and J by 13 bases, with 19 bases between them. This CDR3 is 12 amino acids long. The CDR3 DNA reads TGTGCCAGCAGGGGCACGAAGGACATCGATTACTTC. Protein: CASRGTKDIDYF.